One sample yielded the 9 T cell receptor beta chains listed below, sequenced in a study of Graves' ophthalmopathy and Graves' hyperthyroidism (dated by TCRdb to between 2017 and 2018). Sequencing instrument: Illumina HiSeq 2000. For repertoire sequencing, the TCR beta CDR3 regions were amplified from RNA transcripts. The first round was an RT-PCR using HTBI primers with the Qiagen OneStep RT-PCR kit, and this first round was followed by a second-round multiplex PCR, then size selection and purification. TCRdb's own reprocessing of the public reads used fastp at Q25 and MiXCR and kept productive beta chains. Each CDR3 protein appears once, grouped with its most common genes and DNA. The sample records approximately 700,000 distinct CDR3 sequences, roughly 40% of which are singletons. The ten largest clonotypes hold less than 55% of the sample. Sequencing input: peripheral blood. The origin of the receptors is an adult man with Graves' ophthalmopathy.

At least ten counts were recorded for this clonotype. This chain joins TRBV15 and TRBJ1-2; 7 bases align to TRBD1. The CDR3 totals 15 residues. Germline CDR1 and CDR2: LNHNV and YYDKDF (reference sequence). The J segment lost 5 bases and the V segment lost 4 bases, leaving 10 bases of the junction unmatched. The CDR3 protein is CATSTWDSNRYGYTF. In DNA, the CDR3 is TGTGCCACCAGCACATGGGACAGCAACCGATATGGCTACACCTTC. Full variable domain (rest looked up from reference TRBV15 and TRBJ1-2): DAMVIQNPRYQVTQFGKPVTLSCSQTLNHNVMYWYQQKSSQAPKLLFHYYDKDFNNEADTPDNFQSRRPNTSFCFLDIRSPGLGDTAMYLCATSTWDSNRYGYTFGSGTRLTVV.

The CDR3 nucleotides read TGCGCCAGCAGTGAGGGCAGGATAGAGGATACGCAGTATTTT. Its translation: CASSEGRIEDTQYF. The V call is TRBV10-1, the J call TRBJ2-3, with D unresolved. Per germline, CDR1 WNHNN and CDR2 SYGVQD (reference sequence). Trimming pared 2 bases from V and 6 bases from J, leaving 12 bases between. This CDR3 spans 14 amino acids.

This clonotype was detected many times. The chain has TRBV7-8 and TRBJ1-6, with 10 bases that match TRBD1. The CDR3 is 17 amino acids. Per the germline V gene, CDR1 is SGHVS and CDR2 is FQNEAQ. Trimming cost V 4 bases and J 10 bases; bases outside gene matches: 13. The CDR3 DNA follows: TGTGCCAGCAGCTCCCCCCGGGACAGGGGTGGTAGGTCACCCCTCCACTTT. Its protein is CASSSPRDRGGRSPLHF.

As regards this clonotype: Germline and junction disagree at one end, which may indicate a read error. CDR3 residues: CTSRGVSEAFF. For the CDR3, the DNA is TGTACCAGCAGGGGAGTGTCTGAAGCTTTCTTT. The rearrangement links TRBV27 to TRBJ1-1, with D perhaps TRBD1 (6 bases). In germline, CDR1 is MNHEY, CDR2 SMNVEV (reference sequence). This CDR3 region has 11 residues.

This clonotype was seen repeatedly, ten times or more. The V and J genes are TRBV4-2 and TRBJ1-1; tentatively, D is TRBD1 (6 bases). V was clipped by 4 bases and J by 0 bases, with 12 bases between them. This CDR3 contains 15 residues. CDR1 and CDR2 from the germline V gene are LGHNA and YNFKEQ. The DNA for the CDR3 is TGTGCCAGCAGCCGGAACAGGGAACTGAACACTGAAGCTTTCTTT. Protein product: CASSRNRELNTEAFF.

The chain is built from TRBV7-6 and TRBJ1-4; no reliable D call. Germline loops: CDR1 SGHVS, CDR2 FNYEAQ. V lost 5 bases, J lost 5 bases, and 15 bases lay in between. The CDR3 loop spans 15 amino acids. CDR3 loop: CASSPWDNRNEKLFF. DNA for the CDR3: TGTGCCAGCAGCCCATGGGATAATAGAAATGAAAAACTGTTTTTT.

This clonotype has a handful of counts. The rearrangement joins TRBV7-9 to TRBJ1-5; D not certain. CDR3 length: 15 amino acids. Trimming left V 5 bases short and J 4 bases short, with 15 bases between. Germline CDR1 reads SEHNR; CDR2 reads FQNEAQ (reference sequence). The CDR3 nucleotides read TGTGCCAGCAGCCAAGAAGACGTAAAGAATCAGCCCCAGCATTTT. Translation: CASSQEDVKNQPQHF.

This clonotype has at least ten counts. Germline and junction disagree at one end, which may indicate a read error. This chain links TRBV12-3 or TRBV12-4 with TRBJ2-7; 7 bases line up with TRBD2. The CDR3 consists of 12 residues. The CDR3 protein is CASSLAGYEQYF. CDR3 DNA sequence: TGTGCCAGCAGCTTAGCGGGTTACGAGCAGTACTTC.

The sample holds a few counts of this clonotype. The V and J genes are TRBV7-9 and TRBJ2-6; D perhaps matches TRBD1 (6 bases). The V end lost 1 base, the J end lost 0 bases, and 16 bases lay between the germline ends. The CDR3 totals 19 residues. Germline CDR1 is SEHNR and CDR2 is FQNEAQ (reference sequence). The CDR3 region is CASSLGGHISFSGANVLTF. CDR3 DNA sequence: TGTGCCAGCAGCTTAGGGGGACATATAAGCTTCTCTGGGGCCAACGTCCTGACTTTC.